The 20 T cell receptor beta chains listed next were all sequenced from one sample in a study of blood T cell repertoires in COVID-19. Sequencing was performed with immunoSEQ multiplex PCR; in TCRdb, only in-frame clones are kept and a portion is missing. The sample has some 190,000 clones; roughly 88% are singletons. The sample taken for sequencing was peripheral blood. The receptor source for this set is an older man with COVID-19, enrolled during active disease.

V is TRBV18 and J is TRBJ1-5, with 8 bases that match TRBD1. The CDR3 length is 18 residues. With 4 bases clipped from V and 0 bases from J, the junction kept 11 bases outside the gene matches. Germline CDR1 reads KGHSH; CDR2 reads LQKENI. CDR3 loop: CASSLQGAQMHSNQPQHF. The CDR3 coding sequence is TGTGCCAGCTCACTTCAGGGGGCCCAGATGCATAGCAATCAGCCCCAGCATTTT.

The CDR3 nucleotides read TGTGCCACCAGTGACTCTATGACAGGGGGAGAACTTTACGAGCAGTACTTC. This translates into CATSDSMTGGELYEQYF. The V call is TRBV24-1, the J call TRBJ2-7; 9 bases are a match to TRBD1. V lost 4 bases, J lost 4 bases, and 13 bases stayed unmatched. The CDR3 extends over 17 amino acids. Germline CDR1 and CDR2: KGHDR and SFDVKD.

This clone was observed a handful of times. The CDR3 spells CASSHRTGGTEAFF. The CDR3 bases are TGTGCCAGCAGCCATAGGACAGGGGGCACTGAAGCTTTCTTT. The chain combines TRBV3-1 (or the pseudogene TRBV3-2) with TRBJ1-1, with 10 bases fitting TRBD1. CDR3 length: 14 residues. The ends lost 3 bases at V and 4 bases at J; junction bases unmatched: 2. The germline V gene has CDR1 LGHDT and CDR2 YNNKEL (reference sequence).

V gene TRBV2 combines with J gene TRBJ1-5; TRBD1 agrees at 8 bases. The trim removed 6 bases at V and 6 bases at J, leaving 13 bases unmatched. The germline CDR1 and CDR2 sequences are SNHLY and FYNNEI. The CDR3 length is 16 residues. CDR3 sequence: CASSPRGRLDTQPQHF. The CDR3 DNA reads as TGTGCCAGCAGCCCCAGGGGGCGGTTGGACACTCAGCCCCAGCATTTT.

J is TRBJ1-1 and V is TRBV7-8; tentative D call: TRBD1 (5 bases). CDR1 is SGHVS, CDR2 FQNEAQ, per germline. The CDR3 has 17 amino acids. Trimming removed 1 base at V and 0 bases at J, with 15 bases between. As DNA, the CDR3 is TGTGCCAGCAGCTTAGGGCGGGGACTTAGAATGAACACTGAAGCTTTCTTT. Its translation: CASSLGRGLRMNTEAFF.

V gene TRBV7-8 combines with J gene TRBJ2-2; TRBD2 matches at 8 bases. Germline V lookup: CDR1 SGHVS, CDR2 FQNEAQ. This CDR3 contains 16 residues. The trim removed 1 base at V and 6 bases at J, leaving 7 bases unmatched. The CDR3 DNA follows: TGTGCCAGCAGCTTAGAGTTAACGGGGGGGTCCGGGGAGCTGTTTTTT. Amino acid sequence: CASSLELTGGSGELFF.

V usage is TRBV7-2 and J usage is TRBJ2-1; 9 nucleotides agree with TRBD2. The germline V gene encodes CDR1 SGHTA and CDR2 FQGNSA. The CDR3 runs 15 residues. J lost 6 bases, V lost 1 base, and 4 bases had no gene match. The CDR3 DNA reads TGTGCCAGCAGCTTAGGGGCACTAGCGGGCAATGAGCAGTTCTTC. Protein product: CASSLGALAGNEQFF.

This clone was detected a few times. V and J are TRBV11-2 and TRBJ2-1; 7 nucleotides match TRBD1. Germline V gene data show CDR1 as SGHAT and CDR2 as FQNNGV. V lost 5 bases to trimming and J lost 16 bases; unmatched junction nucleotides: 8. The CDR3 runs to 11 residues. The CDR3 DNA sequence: TGTGCCAGCAGCCCCCGGACAGGTATCTTCTTC. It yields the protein CASSPRTGIFF.

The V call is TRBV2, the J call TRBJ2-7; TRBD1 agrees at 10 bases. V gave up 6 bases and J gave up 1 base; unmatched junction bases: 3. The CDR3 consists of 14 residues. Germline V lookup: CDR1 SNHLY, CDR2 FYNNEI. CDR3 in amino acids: CASSGQGGSYEQYF. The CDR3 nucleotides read TGTGCCAGCAGCGGACAGGGGGGATCCTACGAGCAGTACTTC.

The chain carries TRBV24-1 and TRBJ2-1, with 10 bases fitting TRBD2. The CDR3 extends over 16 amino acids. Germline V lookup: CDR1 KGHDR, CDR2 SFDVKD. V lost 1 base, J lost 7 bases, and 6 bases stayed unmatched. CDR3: CATSDLKAGGMNEQFF. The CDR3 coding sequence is TGTGCCACCAGTGATTTAAAAGCGGGGGGGATGAATGAGCAGTTCTTC.

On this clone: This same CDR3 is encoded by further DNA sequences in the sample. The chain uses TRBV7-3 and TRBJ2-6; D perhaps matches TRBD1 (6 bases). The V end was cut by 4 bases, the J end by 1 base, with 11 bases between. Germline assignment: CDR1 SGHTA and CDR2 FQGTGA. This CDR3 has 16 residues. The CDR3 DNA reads TGTGCCAGCAGCTCACAGGGATTTTCTGGGGCCAACGTCCTGACTTTC. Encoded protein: CASSSQGFSGANVLTF.

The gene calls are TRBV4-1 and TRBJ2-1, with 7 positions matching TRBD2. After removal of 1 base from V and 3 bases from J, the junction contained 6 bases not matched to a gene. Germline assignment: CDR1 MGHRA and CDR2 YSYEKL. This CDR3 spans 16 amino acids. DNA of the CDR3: TGCGCCAGCAGCCAAGGGGGCGGGGGAGTCTACAATGAGCAGTTCTTC. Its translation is CASSQGGGGVYNEQFF.

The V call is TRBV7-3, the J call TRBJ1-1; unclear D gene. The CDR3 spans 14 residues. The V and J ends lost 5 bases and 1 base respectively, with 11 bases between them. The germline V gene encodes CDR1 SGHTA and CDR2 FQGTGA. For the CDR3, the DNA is TGTGCCAGCAGCCCCGGGAGGGCGAACACTGAAGCTTTCTTT. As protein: CASSPGRANTEAFF.

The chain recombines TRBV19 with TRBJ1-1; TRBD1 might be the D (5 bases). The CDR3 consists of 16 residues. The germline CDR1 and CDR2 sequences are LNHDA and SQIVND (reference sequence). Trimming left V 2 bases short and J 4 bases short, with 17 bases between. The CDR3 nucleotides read TGTGCCAGTAGTATATGGGGTGGGGGGGAAGGCACTGAAGCTTTCTTT. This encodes CASSIWGGGEGTEAFF.

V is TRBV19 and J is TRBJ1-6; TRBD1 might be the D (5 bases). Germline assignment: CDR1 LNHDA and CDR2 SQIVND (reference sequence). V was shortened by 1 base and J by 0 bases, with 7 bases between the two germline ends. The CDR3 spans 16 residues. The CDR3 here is CASSIGQSSYNSPLHF. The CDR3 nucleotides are TGTGCCAGTAGTATAGGACAGAGCTCCTATAATTCACCCCTCCACTTT.

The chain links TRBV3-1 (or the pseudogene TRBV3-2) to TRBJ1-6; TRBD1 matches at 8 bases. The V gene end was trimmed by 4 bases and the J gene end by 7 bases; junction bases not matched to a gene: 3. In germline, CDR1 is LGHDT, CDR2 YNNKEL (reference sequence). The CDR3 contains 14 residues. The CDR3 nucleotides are TGTGCCAGCAGCCGTCAGGGGGCCAATTCACCCCTCCACTTT. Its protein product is CASSRQGANSPLHF.

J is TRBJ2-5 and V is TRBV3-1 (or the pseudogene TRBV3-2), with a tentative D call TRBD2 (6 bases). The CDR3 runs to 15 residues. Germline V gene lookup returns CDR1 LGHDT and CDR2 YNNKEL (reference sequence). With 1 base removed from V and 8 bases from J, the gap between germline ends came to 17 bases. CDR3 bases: TGTGCCAGCAGCCAAGTCGGGACTTTACAAGGTACCCAGTACTTC. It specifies CASSQVGTLQGTQYF.

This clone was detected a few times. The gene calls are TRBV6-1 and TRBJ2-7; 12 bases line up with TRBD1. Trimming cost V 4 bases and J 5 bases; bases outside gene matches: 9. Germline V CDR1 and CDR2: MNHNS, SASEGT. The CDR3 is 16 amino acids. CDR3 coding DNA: TGTGCCAGCAGTGGACCGGGACAGGGGGCTAGTGACGAGCAGTACTTC. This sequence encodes CASSGPGQGASDEQYF.

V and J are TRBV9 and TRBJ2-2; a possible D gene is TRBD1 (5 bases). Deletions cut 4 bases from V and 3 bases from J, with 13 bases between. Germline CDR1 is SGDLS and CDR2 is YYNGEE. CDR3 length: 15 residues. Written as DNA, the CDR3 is TGTGCCAGCAGCTATGGACAAGGGGACACCGGGGAGCTGTTTTTT. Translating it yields CASSYGQGDTGELFF. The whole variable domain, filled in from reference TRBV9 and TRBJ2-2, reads DSGVTQTPKHLITATGQRVTLRCSPRSGDLSVYWYQQSLDQGLQFLIQYYNGEERAKGNILERFSAQQFPDLHSELNLSSLELGDSALYFCASSYGQGDTGELFFGEGSRLTVL.

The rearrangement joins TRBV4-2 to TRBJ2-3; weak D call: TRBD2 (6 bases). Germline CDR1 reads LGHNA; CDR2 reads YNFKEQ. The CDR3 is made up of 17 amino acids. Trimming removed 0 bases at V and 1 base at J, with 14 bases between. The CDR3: CASSQDPRGGGTDTQYF. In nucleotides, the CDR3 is TGTGCCAGCAGCCAAGATCCTCGTGGCGGGGGCACAGATACGCAGTATTTT.